The sequence of this TCR beta chain was determined in a study of response to subunit inactivated influenza vaccine. The study's findings and limits: Only a handful of new T cells, the authors suggested, are recruited with each seasonal influenza vaccination.

MiXCR was run by TCRdb on the RT-PCR reads, yielding one entry per CDR3 protein. The sample lists 700,000 to 800,000 distinct CDR3 sequences, roughly 20% occurring once. Germline V gene data show CDR1 as MNHNS and CDR2 as SASEGT. The V end was cut by 7 bases, the J end by 9 bases, with 16 bases between. This CDR3 is built from 13 residues. This clonotype came up a few times. The antigen is undetermined. The V call is TRBV6-1, the J call TRBJ2-1; tentatively, D is TRBD1 (6 bases). Source: PBMCs from blood, taken about 5 days after vaccination. This clonotype was sampled from a man over 45 who received an inactivated influenza vaccine. CDR3 nucleotide sequence: TGTGCCAGCACTAGGGGGATGGAAAGTGAGCAGTTCTTC. Translating gives CASTRGMESEQFF.